This entry is about one T cell receptor beta chain. Its antigen target is currently unknown. No base-level quality is on record; no much larger clone is a single base apart. These data are taken from a study of shared clonotypes between healthy human individuals (dated by TCRdb to the early 2020s). About the study as a whole: Three men and two women, aged 18 to 49 years, made up the cohort. To estimate repertoire size and how much clonotypes are shared between individuals, the study performed deep sequencing of blood TCR repertoires from a few healthy adults. Leukapheresis yielded between about 0.8 and 9.5 billion PBMCs per donor. For each donor, CD4 naive and CD4 memory were each run on three plates, CD8 naive on two plates, and CD8 memory on one plate. Libraries were prepared and TCR repertoires were sequenced by different laboratories using diverse techniques, in order to increase sequencing depth and limit assay-specific biases. General findings and caveats noted by the study authors: Incomplete sequencing was indicated by rarefaction of sorted-subset datasets, despite the large sequencing depth. Because the study included only a small number of donors, the genetic and exposure-history diversity represented was limited. Across a handful of donors, 5% to 6% of naive CD4, around 3.5% of naive CD8, about 2.3% of memory CD4, and over 0.35% of memory CD8 clonotypes were shared. Estimated clonotype richness was generally larger for naive than for memory subsets. Pairwise subsampling indicated that sequencing depth was expected to affect the degree of clonotype sharing among donors. Compared with non-shared clonotypes, clonotypes shared by all four sorted-subset donors had higher generation probabilities. Sampling was restricted to blood, and TCR repertoires in tissues likely differ from the TCR repertoires found in blood.

Healthy HIV-negative adults with no recently reported acute infections or vaccinations were included as donors. Only Caucasian adults living in Nashville, Tennessee, USA were represented among the donors. CD4+ T cells were enriched by magnetic negative selection, after which naive cells were positively selected on CD45RA and the negative fraction was taken as the memory subset. After blood collection by leukapheresis, PBMCs were isolated using Ficoll-Histopaque density gradient centrifugation and then cryopreserved in the vapor phase of liquid nitrogen. Purity and quantity of every magnetically sorted T cell population were checked by analytical flow cytometry. Genomic DNA was isolated from every sorted fraction and measured by UV absorbance on a Nanodrop 2000c. CDR3 length: 16 amino acids, cysteine to phenylalanine. CDR3 DNA only is kept here, 48 bases in frame from base 1. V lost 4 bases and J lost 0 bases; the stretch between them is 16 bases long. CDR1 and CDR2 (SGHRS, YFSETQ) derive from the germline V gene.

Using the deep immunoSEQ assay, multiplex PCR amplified TCR CDR3 regions from genomic DNA. For each cell subset, the extracted genomic DNA was distributed evenly across all wells of several immunoSEQ 96-well plates, and each plate served as one replicate. Each replicate PCR for sorted subsets received around 200 ng genomic DNA, equal to tens of thousands of T cell genomes. Purified libraries were measured with a Qubit 3.0 fluorometer, size-checked on a Bioanalyzer 2100, and measured again with the KAPA Library Quantification kit. Every immunoSEQ 96-well plate was sequenced on a dedicated single-read 150-cycle Illumina NextSeq 550 flow cell. The original pipeline was this. Because only junctional sequences without quality scores were contained in the immunoSEQ output, filtering matching that applied to full-length reads could not be performed. Sequences were annotated with PyIR, a Python wrapper for IgBLAST v1.9, using IMGT germline references to assign V/J genes and CDR3. Reads were removed for weak V/J assignments (E-value above 1e-6), missing CDR3, stop codons, out-of-frame junctions, or ambiguous translated residues. A V3J clonotype was defined by an identical inferred V gene, J gene, and CDR3 amino acid sequence. To compute the percentage overlap between repertoires, the number of shared unique clonotypes was divided by the size of the smaller repertoire. Three approaches were used to assess repertoire richness: RTK rarefaction, the Chao1 estimator, and Recon v2.1 estimates of unobserved clonotypes. OLGA was used to compute generation probabilities for all TCRbeta clonotypes that the gDNA method yielded from a handful of donors. TCRdb provides this immuneACCESS table in a form limited to in-frame rearrangements. Some clones are lacking; in checked studies, under half of them reflect an unresolved V gene, and why the rest are absent is not known. The D gene and trimming were derived from the DNA, and the V and J assignments and clone size from that table. The table for this sample lists just over 2,000,000 clones; 90% to 95% of them were counted only once. The leading ten clones occupy 0.1% to 0.15% of the sample.

The rearrangement combines TRBV5-1 with TRBJ1-2; a tentative D match to TRBD1 spans 6 bases. Source material: naive CD4+ T cells sorted from blood. Taken with the paper, the label for cell subset or site translates to: CD45RA+ positively selected. This receptor was identified in a man younger than 30 in good health. This receptor carries the CDR3 CASSPQGQGTNYGYTF. The base sequence is TGCGCCAGCAGCCCGCAAGGTCAGGGGACTAACTATGGCTACACCTTC.